This record looks at one T cell receptor beta chain sequence and its context. J gave up 4 bases and V 5 bases, and 4 bases lay outside the gene matches. The CDR3 is 14 amino acids. Germline CDR1 SNHLY, CDR2 FYNNEI. These data come from a study of blood T cell repertoires in COVID-19. Sequencing was performed with immunoSEQ multiplex PCR; in TCRdb, only in-frame clones are kept and a portion is missing. This repertoire shows approximately 60,000 clones, more than 60% found once; its top ten account for around 20%. The J gene is TRBJ2-5, the V gene TRBV2; 10 bases are a match to TRBD1. The sequenced material came from peripheral blood. The receptor was derived from a woman older than 75 with active or convalescent COVID-19. CDR3 in amino acids: CASSYDRGLETQYF. DNA of the CDR3: TGTGCCAGCAGTTACGACAGGGGGCTAGAGACCCAGTACTTC.